What follows is one T cell receptor (beta chain) and its context. This entry is derived from a study of blood T cell repertoires in COVID-19. Study-level background: Collection of acute and convalescent COVID-19 samples took place in the United States, Italy and Spain.

Assay: immunoSEQ multiplex PCR; the TCRdb copy retains only in-frame clones and omits some. There are about 180,000 clones in the sample; 75% to 90% occur only once, and 6.2% lies in the top ten. The CDR3 loop spans 10 amino acids. The germline V gene has CDR1 KGHDR and CDR2 SFDVKD. V lost 8 bases and J lost 8, with 6 bases in between. Those who participated ranged in age from about 18 to 89 years and resided in roughly 26 US areas. The chain employs TRBV24-1 and TRBJ1-5, with a tentative D call TRBD1 (5 bases). This TCR was recovered from a middle-aged man who had recovered from COVID-19. The specimen was PBMCs or T cells enriched from blood (not recorded which). CDR3 nucleotides: TGTGCCACCACGGGGGAGCCCCAGCATTTT. Protein: CATTGEPQHF.